The entry below describes one TCR beta chain. No antigen is known for it. The sample is drawn from a study of PD-L1 blockade in urothelial cancer. Study summary: About 85% of the roughly 29 patients were men whose urothelial cancer was bladder-origin. Analyses used blood from 3 weeks (second dose) and 6 weeks after treatment start. Study-level results: Patients who had durable benefit saw their tumor-associated blood clones expand more at 3 weeks.

Time point in this sample: pretreatment peripheral blood. This CDR3 spans 16 amino acids. The germline gives CDR1 LNHDA, CDR2 SQIVND (reference sequence). The V gene end was trimmed by 3 bases and the J gene end by 4 bases; junction bases not matched to a gene: 5. Method: immunoSEQ multiplex PCR; TCRdb's copy keeps in-frame clones and lacks some. The top ten hold over 1% of the sample, which has around 50,000 clones, roughly 82% seen once. Sequencing was performed on PBMCs, taken around atezolizumab (anti-PD-L1) treatment. The chain combines TRBV19 with TRBJ2-2; 10 bases map to TRBD1. This TCR was sampled from a man in his fifties with urothelial cancer. CDR3 nucleotides: TGTGCCAGTAGTATTAGACAGGGGGCGATCACCGGGGAGCTGTTTTTT. It encodes CASSIRQGAITGELFF.